This T cell receptor (beta chain) was obtained from a study of regulatory T cells in long-lasting Graves disease. Trimming took off 1 base at V and 9 bases at J, with 13 bases between the two ends. CDR1 and CDR2 (germline): MGHDK, SYGVNS. The CDR3 contains 15 residues. Study-wide points: Lower TCR diversity characterized persistent Graves' patients relative to newly diagnosed patients.

Library construction for TCR beta used iRepertoire HTBI primers and Arm-PCR of CDR3 regions. TCRdb reprocessed the multiplex PCR reads with MiXCR, giving one entry per CDR3 protein. This sample yields about 350,000 distinct CDR3 sequences, of which approximately 15% are seen a single time; roughly 27% belongs to the top ten. Time point indicated: newly diagnosed GD, antithyroid drugs for less than 3 months. PBMC RNA was the source of the TCR library. This clonotype has only a few counts. What it binds is not known. These records were also assigned to another study, of T cells in Graves' hyperthyroidism and ophthalmopathy. As that study records: The study defined stable Graves' hyperthyroidism as no ophthalmopathy progression within 18 months. A first-round RT-PCR of the TCR CDR3 used the HTBI primer set. The model forecast ophthalmopathy, anticipating it by a median approximately 6.2 months before onset.

This clonotype originated in a man aged 35 to 55 with Graves disease. The rearrangement uses TRBV25-1 and TRBJ1-6; tentative D call: TRBD1 (6 bases). Sequenced material: peripheral blood mononuclear cells (PBMCs), taken at new diagnosis, from a patient treated with antithyroid drugs. For the CDR3, the DNA is TGTGCCAGCAGTGAATTCGGGACACGATTTTCACCCCTCCACTTT. It encodes CASSEFGTRFSPLHF. The full variable domain, its missing parts supplied by reference TRBV25-1 and TRBJ1-6, is EADIYQTPRYLVIGTGKKITLECSQTMGHDKMYWYQQDPGMELHLIHYSYGVNSTEKGDLSSESTVSRIRTEHFPLTLESARPSHTSQYLCASSEFGTRFSPLHFGNGTRLTVT.